One and the same sample provided the 27 T cell receptor beta chains below, sequenced in a study of T cells after yellow fever vaccination. Via MiXCR, TCRdb re-called the 5' RACE reads, giving one row per CDR3 protein. The top ten clones hold around 25% of a sample with some 320,000 distinct CDR3 sequences, approximately 4% of them seen once. The sample in question was PBMCs, obtained 5 days after the yellow fever booster vaccination. These receptors were taken from a man younger than 30 who received the YFV17D yellow fever vaccine.

The chain has TRBV28 and TRBJ1-5; no firm D call. Germline CDR1 is MDHEN and CDR2 is SYDVKM. The CDR3 has 12 residues. V shed 5 bases and J shed 11 bases, with 13 bases lying between them. In DNA, the CDR3 is TGTGCCAGCAGTCCGTGGACCCAGGCCCAGCATTTT. It encodes CASSPWTQAQHF. Variable domain in full (rest from reference TRBV28 and TRBJ1-5): DVKVTQSSRYLVKRTGEKVFLECVQDMDHENMFWYRQDPGLGLRLIYFSYDVKMKEKGDIPEGYSVSREKKERFSLILESASTNQTSMYLCASSPWTQAQHFGDGTRLSIL.

The chain recombines TRBV10-3 with TRBJ2-3, with a weak D call TRBD1 (6 bases). The germline V gene encodes CDR1 ENHRY and CDR2 SYGVKD. V was cut by 5 bases and J by 0 bases, with 9 bases left in between. The CDR3 extends over 14 amino acids. The CDR3: CAISTDSSTDTQYF. The CDR3 region has the DNA TGTGCCATCAGTACGGACAGTAGCACAGATACGCAGTATTTT.

This clonotype has just a few counts. This sequence joins TRBV4-2 and TRBJ1-6; maybe TRBD1 (5 bases). Germline loops: CDR1 LGHNA, CDR2 YNFKEQ. The V end lost 0 bases, the J end lost 10 bases, and 13 bases lay between the germline ends. The CDR3 is 15 amino acids. The CDR3 is CASSQESRVESPLHF. CDR3 coding DNA: TGTGCCAGCAGCCAAGAATCCAGGGTTGAGTCACCCCTCCACTTT.

This clonotype was counted at least ten times. V usage is TRBV20-1 and J usage is TRBJ1-6, with D possibly being TRBD1 (5 bases). CDR1 and CDR2 (germline): DFQATT, SNEGSKA (reference sequence). This CDR3 has 16 amino acids. Trimming left V 0 bases short and J 2 bases short, with 11 bases between. CDR3 protein: CSARDGARAYNSPLHF. The CDR3 DNA is TGCAGTGCTAGAGATGGGGCCAGGGCCTATAATTCACCCCTCCACTTT.

This clonotype was seen more than once but under ten times. The rearrangement uses TRBV10-3 and TRBJ1-1, with 8 bases matching TRBD1. The CDR3 covers 13 residues. The germline V gene has CDR1 ENHRY and CDR2 SYGVKD. After removal of 6 bases from V and 11 bases from J, the junction contained 11 bases not matched to a gene. The CDR3, as DNA: TGTGCCATCAGCGGAGGACAGGGAGGGATGGCTTTCTTT. Translating gives CAISGGQGGMAFF.

This clonotype was observed at least ten times. The rearrangement uses TRBV7-2 and TRBJ2-3, with TRBD2 matching over 9 bases. This CDR3 comprises 16 residues. Germline values: CDR1 SGHTA, CDR2 FQGNSA. V lost 2 bases and J lost 2; bases outside the gene matches: 5. The CDR3 nucleotides are TGTGCCAGCAGCTTATGGGAGCGGGGGGTCACAGATACGCAGTATTTT. It codes for CASSLWERGVTDTQYF.

In its sample, this clonotype was seen many times. V usage is TRBV20-1 and J usage is TRBJ2-5; TRBD2 matches 9 bases. Losses at the gene ends were 2 bases for V and 4 bases for J; bases not matched to a gene: 2. The CDR3 is made up of 13 amino acids. CDR1 is DFQATT and CDR2 is SNEGSKA in the germline V gene (reference sequence). The CDR3 DNA is TGCAGTGCTAGACTAGCGGGGTTAGAGACCCAGTACTTC. Its translation is CSARLAGLETQYF.

V is TRBV29-1 and J is TRBJ1-2; D ambiguous. Trimming removed 4 bases from V and 5 bases from J, with 20 bases in between. Germline assignment: CDR1 SQVTM and CDR2 ANQGSEA. The CDR3 consists of 15 residues. The DNA of the CDR3 is TGCAGCGTTGTACGTTCTTTGGGCAGACCTTATGGCTACACCTTC. Its protein product is CSVVRSLGRPYGYTF.

The V gene is TRBV4-3, the J gene TRBJ2-2; 7 nucleotides align to TRBD2. Germline CDR1 is LGHNA and CDR2 is YSLEER. The CDR3 totals 16 residues. The junction had 2 bases not matched to a gene; V was cut back by 1 base and J by 0 bases. Here the CDR3 reads CASSQGSGANTGELFF. The CDR3 DNA follows: TGCGCCAGCAGCCAAGGCAGCGGGGCGAACACCGGGGAGCTGTTTTTT.

This clonotype was counted a few times. The V call is TRBV4-1, the J call TRBJ2-7; 11 bases match TRBD2. The CDR3 consists of 17 residues. Germline lookup yields CDR1 MGHRA and CDR2 YSYEKL. J lost 3 bases, V lost 0 bases, and 7 bases had no gene match. The DNA of the CDR3 is TGCGCCAGCAGCCAAGAGTGGGCTAGCGGGGGGTACTACGAGCAGTACTTC. Translation gives CASSQEWASGGYYEQYF.

The chain joins TRBV12-3 or TRBV12-4 to TRBJ2-1, with D possibly matching TRBD2 (5 bases). The CDR3 is 17 amino acids. The germline V and J ends were trimmed by 7 bases and 6 bases, with 25 bases remaining between them. CDR3 sequence (DNA): TGTGCCAGCACCAACGGACGCAGGACTTCGATTCGCAATGAGCAGTTCTTC. Its protein product is CASTNGRRTSIRNEQFF.

At least ten counts were recorded for this clonotype. The V and J genes are TRBV7-3 and TRBJ1-1, with D perhaps TRBD1 (6 bases). Germline V gives CDR1 SGHTA, CDR2 FQGTGA. With 10 bases removed from V and 1 base from J, the gap between germline ends came to 13 bases. There are 13 residues in the CDR3. The chain's CDR3 is CATARTANTEAFF. CDR3 nucleotide sequence: TGTGCCACCGCCCGGACAGCGAACACTGAAGCTTTCTTT.

This clonotype has a handful of counts. The chain is built from TRBV7-9 and TRBJ2-6; D gene unclear. V was cut by 3 bases and J by 1 base, with 7 bases left in between. The V gene's germline CDR1 is SEHNR and CDR2 FQNEAQ (reference sequence). The CDR3 covers 15 residues. The CDR3 protein is CASSLTLSGANVLTF. In DNA, the CDR3 is TGTGCCAGCAGCTTGACCCTTTCTGGGGCCAACGTCCTGACTTTC.

In its sample, this clonotype was seen a few times. The chain links TRBV18 to TRBJ2-4; D not resolved. Germline values: CDR1 KGHSH, CDR2 LQKENI. Trimming pared 6 bases from V and 0 bases from J, leaving 6 bases between. This CDR3 contains 13 residues. The CDR3 loop is CASSVGAKNIQYF. CDR3 DNA: TGTGCCAGCTCCGTGGGAGCCAAAAACATTCAGTACTTC.

This clonotype was found many times. V and J are TRBV5-1 and TRBJ2-7; tentatively, D is TRBD1 (5 bases). The CDR3 has 13 amino acids. In germline, CDR1 is SGHRS, CDR2 YFSETQ. Trimming removed 0 bases at V and 5 bases at J, with 9 bases between. The CDR3 nucleotides are TGCGCCAGCAGCTTGGGACCAGGGAACGAGCAGTACTTC. Encoded protein: CASSLGPGNEQYF.

The chain carries TRBV9 and TRBJ1-1, with a possible D match to TRBD1 (6 bases). Germline CDR1 is SGDLS and CDR2 is YYNGEE. Trimming took 3 bases from V and 7 from J, leaving 22 bases between them. This CDR3 has 16 residues. The CDR3 DNA follows: TGTGCCAGCAGCGCTGGACAAACCTCGGGACATTTTGAAGCTTTCTTT. Its translation: CASSAGQTSGHFEAFF.

This clonotype occurred many times. This chain joins TRBV5-1 and TRBJ2-1; a weak D match, TRBD2 (5 bases). Germline V gene lookup returns CDR1 SGHRS and CDR2 YFSETQ. The CDR3 runs to 17 residues. Trimming stripped 0 bases from V and 1 base from J, with 14 bases between. In DNA, the CDR3 is TGCGCCAGCAGCTTGGTTCCTTTTCGGGGTTCCTACAATGAGCAGTTCTTC. Amino acids: CASSLVPFRGSYNEQFF.

This clonotype was seen only a few times. This sequence joins TRBV5-5 and TRBJ2-2, with TRBD1 matching 7 bases. The CDR3 is made up of 19 amino acids. Germline CDR1 reads SGHKS; CDR2 reads YYEKEE (reference sequence). V trimming: 0 bases; J trimming: 2 bases; junction bases outside the gene matches: 13. The DNA for the CDR3 is TGTGCCAGCAGCTTGGCCGGGACAGAACCCGTCCCAAACACCGGGGAGCTGTTTTTT. Protein sequence: CASSLAGTEPVPNTGELFF.

This clonotype was seen many times. J is TRBJ2-4 and V is TRBV7-9; TRBD2 matches at 7 bases. Germline CDR1 and CDR2: SEHNR and FQNEAQ (reference sequence). There are 16 residues in the CDR3. Trimming removed 0 bases from V and 10 bases from J; junction bases left unmatched: 12. CDR3 bases: TGTGCCAGCAGCTTAGCCGGGGGGACCCCGATTAAGATTCAGTACTTC. Translating it yields CASSLAGGTPIKIQYF.

The V call is TRBV29-1, the J call TRBJ1-5, with D uncertain. The V end was cut by 4 bases, the J end by 7 bases, with 14 bases between. Germline V gives CDR1 SQVTM, CDR2 ANQGSEA. The CDR3 is 13 amino acids. CDR3 DNA: TGCAGCGTTGCCCCGGGTTTGAACCAGCCCCAGCATTTT. This gives the protein CSVAPGLNQPQHF. The full variable domain, rest sourced from reference TRBV29-1 and TRBJ1-5, is SAVISQKPSRDICQRGTSLTIQCQVDSQVTMMFWYRQQPGQSLTLIATANQGSEATYESGFVIDKFPISRPNLTFSTLTVSNMSPEDSSIYLCSVAPGLNQPQHFGDGTRLSIL.

At least ten counts were recorded for this clonotype. The genes are TRBV2 and TRBJ1-5; D is possibly TRBD1 (6 bases). This CDR3 region has 12 residues. Germline V lookup: CDR1 SNHLY, CDR2 FYNNEI. V lost 7 bases and J lost 4, with 8 bases in between. CDR3 protein: CASNRANQPQHF. CDR3 in DNA: TGTGCCAGCAACAGGGCGAATCAGCCCCAGCATTTT.

V usage is TRBV3-1 and J usage is TRBJ1-4; D unclear. The CDR3 has 13 residues. CDR1 is LGHDT, CDR2 YNNKEL, per germline (reference sequence). V was shortened by 0 bases and J by 8 bases, with 7 bases between the two germline ends. The DNA for the CDR3 is TGTGCCAGCAGCCAAGAGGGGAGCGAAAAACTGTTTTTT. Residues: CASSQEGSEKLFF.

This clonotype was counted many times. The CDR3 DNA reads TGTGCCAGCAGTGGAGCTAGACAGGGCCATCAGCCCCAGCATTTT. Translating gives CASSGARQGHQPQHF. The chain combines TRBV6-2 or TRBV6-3 with TRBJ1-5; TRBD1 agrees at 7 bases. With V trimmed by 5 bases and J by 5 bases, 9 bases remained unmatched. The CDR3 has 15 amino acids. Germline V lookup: CDR1 MNHEY, CDR2 SVGEGT.

This clonotype came up a few times. This chain links TRBV29-1 with TRBJ2-3; no definite D call. The CDR3 sequence is 12 residues long. Trimming took 1 base from V and 1 from J, leaving 3 bases between them. Germline V lookup: CDR1 SQVTM, CDR2 ANQGSEA. The CDR3 sequence is CSVEAGTDTQYF. The CDR3 DNA sequence: TGCAGCGTTGAAGCGGGCACAGATACGCAGTATTTT.

This clonotype showed up many times. One end of the junction is discordant with germline, which a read error may explain. This chain joins TRBV5-1 and TRBJ1-1, with no clear D. This CDR3 region has 13 residues. Germline V lookup: CDR1 SGHRS, CDR2 YFSETQ. The CDR3 nucleotides are TGTGCCAGCAGCTTGGATCTCAACACTGAAGCTTTCTTT. Amino acid sequence: CASSLDLNTEAFF.

In DNA, the CDR3 is TGCAGTGCTAGAAGTACGCGAGGCAATCAGCCCCAGCATTTT. Its protein is CSARSTRGNQPQHF. V usage is TRBV20-1 and J usage is TRBJ1-5, with D uncertain. The CDR3 sequence is 14 residues long. V lost 2 bases and J 2 bases, leaving 10 bases between the germline ends. From germline, CDR1 is DFQATT and CDR2 SNEGSKA (reference sequence).

The J gene is TRBJ1-4, the V gene TRBV5-1, with a weak D call TRBD1 (5 bases). Trimming took off 4 bases at V and 5 bases at J, with 18 bases between the two ends. This CDR3 contains 16 residues. Germline V lookup: CDR1 SGHRS, CDR2 YFSETQ. The CDR3 sequence: CASSPYKGTGNEKLFF. The CDR3 bases are TGCGCCAGCAGCCCCTACAAAGGGACGGGGAATGAAAAACTGTTTTTT. Using reference TRBV5-1 and TRBJ1-4 for the parts outside the CDR3, the full variable domain is KAGVTQTPRYLIKTRGQQVTLSCSPISGHRSVSWYQQTPGQGLQFLFEYFSETQRNKGNFPGRFSGRQFSNSRSEMNVSTLELGDSALYLCASSPYKGTGNEKLFFGSGTQLSVL.